This TCR beta chain appears in the sequencing data of a study of Graves' ophthalmopathy and Graves' hyperthyroidism. The study's findings and limits: Between ophthalmopathy and stable hyperthyroidism, a 13-signature model drew a separation with about 88% sensitivity and 70% to 84% specificity. Also, most clonotypes expanded in the thyroid above 0.001 frequency appeared in blood.

For repertoire sequencing, the TCR beta CDR3 regions were amplified from RNA transcripts. The first round was an RT-PCR with HTBI primers, and the second round was a multiplex PCR. TCRdb used MiXCR to reprocess the multiplex PCR reads, holding one entry per CDR3 protein. The sample lists 300,000 to 400,000 distinct CDR3 sequences, about a sixth occurring once. The CDR3 runs 14 residues. After removal of 5 bases from V and 4 bases from J, the junction contained 9 bases not matched to a gene. Germline CDR1 and CDR2: DFQATT and SNEGSKA (reference sequence). This clonotype appeared many times. The antigen is not known. Patients were diagnosed from clinical symptoms, serum thyroxine, TRAb, thyroid ultrasound and orbital computed tomography. From fresh peripheral blood, roughly 11 ml in volume, the PBMCs were obtained.

Specimen: peripheral blood. The receptor was derived from an adult woman with stable Graves' hyperthyroidism. This chain joins TRBV20-1 and TRBJ1-1; 8 bases fit TRBD1. CDR3 region: CSAAPGGPATEAFF. CDR3 nucleotides: TGCAGTGCTGCCCCAGGGGGCCCGGCCACTGAAGCTTTCTTT.